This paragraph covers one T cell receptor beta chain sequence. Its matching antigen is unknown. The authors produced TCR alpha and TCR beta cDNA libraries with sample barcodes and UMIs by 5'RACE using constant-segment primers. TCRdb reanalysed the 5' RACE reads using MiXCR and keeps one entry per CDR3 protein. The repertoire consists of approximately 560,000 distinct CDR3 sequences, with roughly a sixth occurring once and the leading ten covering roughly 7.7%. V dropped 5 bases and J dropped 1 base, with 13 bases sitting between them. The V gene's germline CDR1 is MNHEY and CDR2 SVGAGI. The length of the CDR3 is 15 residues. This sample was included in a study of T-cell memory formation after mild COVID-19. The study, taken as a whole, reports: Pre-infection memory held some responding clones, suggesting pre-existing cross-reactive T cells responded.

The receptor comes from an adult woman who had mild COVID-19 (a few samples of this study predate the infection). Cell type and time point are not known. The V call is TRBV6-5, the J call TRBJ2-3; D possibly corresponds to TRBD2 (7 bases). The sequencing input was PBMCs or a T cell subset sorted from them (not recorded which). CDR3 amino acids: CASSRPGGRTDTQYF. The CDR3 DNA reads TGTGCCAGCAGTCGCCCCGGGGGGCGCACAGATACGCAGTATTTT.